This TCR beta chain came from a study of neurological immune-mediated disorders. This clonotype came up many times. The CDR3 is 15 residues long. The V and J ends lost 0 bases and 6 bases, in that order; junction bases with no gene match: 7. Germline values: CDR1 DFQATT, CDR2 SNEGSKA (reference sequence). Time point meaning: technical triplicate 2. One entry per CDR3 protein, called by TCRdb with MiXCR from the 5' RACE reads. The sample includes about 59,000 distinct CDR3 sequences, around 24% of them seen just once. The chain recombines TRBV20-1 with TRBJ2-7; TRBD2 aligns across 11 bases. This receptor was obtained from a man between 60 and 70 years old with HTLV-1-associated myelopathy (HAM/TSP). The specimen sequenced was PBMCs. CDR3 DNA: TGCAGTGCTAGAGAACTAGCGGGAGTTAACCCCGAGCAGTACTTC. It is translated as CSARELAGVNPEQYF.